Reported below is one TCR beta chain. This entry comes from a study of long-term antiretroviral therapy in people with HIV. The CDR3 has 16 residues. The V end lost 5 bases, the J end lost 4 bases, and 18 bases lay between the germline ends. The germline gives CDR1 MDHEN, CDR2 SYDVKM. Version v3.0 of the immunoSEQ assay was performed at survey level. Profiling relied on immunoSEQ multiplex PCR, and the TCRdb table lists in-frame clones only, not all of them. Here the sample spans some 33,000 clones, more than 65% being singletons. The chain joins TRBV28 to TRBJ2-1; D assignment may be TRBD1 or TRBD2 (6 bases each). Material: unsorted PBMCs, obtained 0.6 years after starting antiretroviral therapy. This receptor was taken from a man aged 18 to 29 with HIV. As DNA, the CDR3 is TGTGCCAGCAGTCGATTGACAGGCGCGGGATACAATGAGCAGTTCTTC. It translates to CASSRLTGAGYNEQFF.